This TCR beta chain emerged from a study of PD-1 blockade in classical Hodgkin lymphoma. Study results and limitations: TCR diversity in CD4+, not CD8+, cells rose significantly by C4D1.

The method was immunoSEQ multiplex PCR; TCRdb's version includes in-frame clones alone and lacks a portion of them. Among more than 70,000 clones listed, 85% to 95% were seen once. Every single patient, without exception, relapsed after autologous stem cell transplantation, and brentuximab vedotin exposure varied. With regard to this clone: No antigen is known for it.

This CDR3 has 14 residues. V gave up 0 bases and J gave up 5 bases, with 12 bases separating them. Germline CDR1 reads SGDLS; CDR2 reads YYNGEE. The chain combines TRBV9 with TRBJ2-7; D unresolved. The clonotype was recovered from a human donor with classical Hodgkin lymphoma. Sample: peripheral blood mononuclear cells (PBMCs), taken before the second cycle of nivolumab. The CDR3 nucleotides are TGTGCCAGCAGCGTAGCGGCTAGGCCCCACGAGCAGTACTTC. Protein product: CASSVAARPHEQYF.